These T cell receptor beta chains were read from a single sample in a study of graft-versus-host responses after intestinal transplantation. The table came from immunoSEQ multiplex PCR; TCRdb's copy has only in-frame clones and leaves some out. The repertoire has some 8,700 clones, over 85% of them found once; the top ten carry roughly 2%. The specimen was PBMCs, collected 11 days after intestinal transplantation. These receptor sequences come from a human patient who received an intestinal transplant, so some T cells may come from the graft donor. The conserved cysteine and the conserved F or W are not part of the CDR3 here.

J	V	CDR3
TRBJ2-3	TRBV5-4	ASSLEVAPLRDTQY
TRBJ1-6	TRBV28	ASRPTGRPNSPLH
TRBJ1-1	TRBV4-1	ASSRREGDTEAF
TRBJ2-3	TRBV7-6	ASTLNPPGDGTDTQY
TRBJ1-1	TRBV7-9	ASSLVELTEAF
TRBJ2-7	TRBV2	ASRQVTSYEQY
TRBJ2-1	TRBV7-6	ASSLDVAGGYNEQF
TRBJ2-1	TRBV7-9	ASSFTQREWNEQF
TRBJ2-3	TRBV7-3	ASSLLVAGTDTQY
TRBJ2-7	TRBV10-2	ASSESTDEQY
TRBJ1-3	TRBV7-9	ASSLGGGPGNTIY
TRBJ2-3	TRBV5-1	ASSWEGSTDTQY
TRBJ1-1	TRBV7-2	ASSLVVGGTGVTEAF
TRBJ2-7	TRBV4-1	ASSQEGGGVWGEQY
TRBJ2-1	TRBV5-4	ASSLSLSSYNEQF
TRBJ2-1	TRBV5-1	ASSFFHIRTSGGYFNEQF
TRBJ1-5	TRBV28	ASGRDREAYSNQPQH
TRBJ1-2	TRBV4-1	ASSQAIDYRGGGYT
TRBJ1-2	TRBV19	ASSAGPNGYT
TRBJ2-7	TRBV5-5	ASSSPGGYEQY
TRBJ1-1	TRBV6-1	ASSEVFRFVTEAF
TRBJ2-7	TRBV5-6	ASSDGTGFYEQY
TRBJ1-5	TRBV28	ASSLGRGLYSNQPQH
TRBJ2-2	TRBV6-1	ASSGKDRVYIGELF
TRBJ2-1	TRBV14	ASSRAYNEQF
TRBJ2-3	TRBV4-1	ASSQDSSGRGTDTQY
TRBJ2-3	TRBV9	ASSVEGASGGYTDTQY
TRBJ1-6	TRBV4-2	ASSQGGGLNSPLH
TRBJ2-1	TRBV27	ASRLSSYNEQF
TRBJ2-1	TRBV29-1	SVWIERSEQF
TRBJ2-6	TRBV5-4	ASSWVGGANVLT
TRBJ2-1	TRBV6-1	ASSEIAGGGGNEQF
TRBJ2-7	TRBV25-1	ASSAGGAHEQY
TRBJ2-3	TRBV10-3	AISPRLAGTATDTQY
TRBJ1-4	TRBV6-1	ASSVTGPGEKLF
TRBJ2-3	TRBV29-1	SAGLGTDTQY
TRBJ1-4	TRBV5-1	ASSLGNRAGEEKLF
TRBJ2-3	TRBV5-4	ASSLSGSLTDTQY
TRBJ1-5	TRBV9	ASSVGQGDQPQH
TRBJ1-5	TRBV4-1	ASSQVLMEGGGQPQH
TRBJ2-2	TRBV6-5	ASSYSPGSNTGELF
TRBJ1-3	TRBV7-9	ASSLLGGIGGNTIY
TRBJ1-2	TRBV5-6	ASSFGGGNGYT
TRBJ2-4	TRBV27	ASSLSPGQGAMWAKNIQY
TRBJ2-1	TRBV10-2	ASRSGNSGNEQF
TRBJ1-1	TRBV10-1	ASSPRGWATEAF
TRBJ1-5	TRBV2	ASSDPGSWVNQPQH
TRBJ2-1	TRBV5-4	ASSSRQSSYNEQF
TRBJ1-1	TRBV5-1	ASSLPGTEAF
TRBJ2-1	TRBV21-1	ASRFRLAHHSDNEQF
TRBJ2-7	TRBV7-2	ASSFTVRGQDEQY
TRBJ2-7	TRBV6-1	ASSSAGGAVEQY
TRBJ2-7	TRBV9	ASSVEVAGHLEEQY
TRBJ2-3	TRBV27	ASSLFFRSTGGTDTQY
TRBJ1-1	TRBV5-5	ASSFSGGTEAF
TRBJ1-2	TRBV27	ASSSPGNSAEGYT
TRBJ2-1	TRBV4-3	ASSQGLAVNEQF